This T cell receptor beta chain was retrieved from a study of shared clonotypes between healthy human individuals. Points from the study as a whole: Non-shared clonotypes showed lower generation probabilities than clonotypes common to all four donors. Sample collection involved blood only; tissue repertoires are likely different. Estimated richness values were generally larger in naive subsets than in memory subsets.

Regarding this clone: The antigen is undetermined.

The table came from immunoSEQ multiplex PCR; TCRdb's copy has only in-frame clones and leaves some out. The sample has some 660,000 clones, 55% to 85% seen once. The J segment lost 6 bases and the V segment lost 4 bases, leaving 9 bases of the junction unmatched. CDR1 is MDHEN and CDR2 is SYDVKM in the germline V gene. This CDR3 region has 14 residues. The gene calls are TRBV28 and TRBJ2-7; 7 nucleotides line up with TRBD2. The receptor comes from a woman aged 25 to 39 in good health. Sequencing input: memory CD4+ T cells sorted from blood. Subset in this sample: CD45RA-negative fraction. CDR3 sequence (DNA): TGTGCCAGCAGTTCTCCTAGCGGTAGGACCGAGCAGTACTTC. This sequence encodes CASSSPSGRTEQYF.